The clone carrying this TCR beta chain has a single count. CDR3 length: 16 amino acids. After removal of 4 bases from V and 1 base from J, the junction contained 2 bases not matched to a gene. CDR1 and CDR2 (germline): LGHNT, FRNRAP. The data were taken from a study of blood T cell repertoires in COVID-19. About the study: Specimens from acute and convalescent COVID-19 originated in the United States, Italy and Spain. Nucleic acid was either cDNA or gDNA, and it came from T cells, B-cell-depleted T cells, or PBMCs.

In the original processing: Amplification from reference gene primers served as the basis for estimated nucleated cell counts. Method: immunoSEQ multiplex PCR; TCRdb's copy keeps in-frame clones and lacks some. That table is the source of V, J and clone size, and D and trimming were worked out from the DNA. The table has around 130,000 clones, more than 80% seen once. The gene calls are TRBV12-5 and TRBJ2-3; 13 bases line up with TRBD2. The source is a woman over 75 with acute or convalescent COVID-19. Sample: peripheral blood. CDR3 residues: CASGSGTSGGTDTQYF. In DNA, the CDR3 is TGTGCTAGTGGTTCGGGGACTAGCGGGGGCACAGATACGCAGTATTTT.